This T cell receptor beta chain was recorded in a study of CD8 T cell repertoires and HIV-1 epitope variants. Study details: Tested: three Gag epitope families, Nef HW9 and YT9.

Findings and caveats of the study: Most of the nine antigen-specific clonotypes appeared cross-reactive to autologous or escape variants.

Germline V gene lookup returns CDR1 SNHLY and CDR2 FYNNEI. Trimming removed 2 bases from V and 4 bases from J; junction bases left unmatched: 9. The CDR3 is 16 amino acids. The repertoire was sequenced with immunoSEQ multiplex PCR; TCRdb's copy has only in-frame clones and lacks some. The sample has some 5,100 clones, roughly 66% seen once. Turning to this clone: The antigen is not known.

This clonotype was obtained from a male donor with HIV. Sequenced sample: cultured CD8+ T cells derived from PBMCs. The chain has TRBV2 and TRBJ2-7; 9 bases align to TRBD2. The CDR3 sequence is CASSENAAGGRYEQYF. The CDR3, as DNA: TGTGCCAGCAGTGAAAACGCAGCGGGAGGCAGGTACGAGCAGTACTTC.